Following are 16 T cell receptor beta chains from one sample sequenced in a study of blood T cell repertoires in COVID-19. TCRdb's copy holds only in-frame clones and misses some; the assay was immunoSEQ multiplex PCR. The sample records around 250,000 clones, approximately 80% being singletons. Material for sequencing was peripheral blood. The receptor set was obtained from a woman younger than 35 with acute or convalescent COVID-19.

The chain has TRBV19 and TRBJ1-2; 8 bases agree with TRBD1. Germline lookup yields CDR1 LNHDA and CDR2 SQIVND (reference sequence). This CDR3 spans 14 amino acids. J lost 4 bases, V lost 4 bases, and 5 bases had no gene match. The CDR3 is CASSKLQGAYGYTF. In nucleotides, the CDR3 is TGTGCCAGTAGTAAACTCCAGGGGGCCTATGGCTACACCTTC.

This chain links TRBV5-1 with TRBJ2-5; D perhaps matches TRBD1 (6 bases). V lost 5 bases and J lost 3, with 14 bases in between. The CDR3 covers 14 residues. CDR1 is SGHRS and CDR2 is YFSETQ in the germline V gene. This CDR3 reads CASRLLQGKETQYF. DNA for the CDR3: TGCGCCAGCAGGTTGTTGCAGGGGAAAGAGACCCAGTACTTC.

This chain joins TRBV7-3 and TRBJ2-4, with D possibly being TRBD2 (6 bases). Germline CDR1 reads SGHTA; CDR2 reads FQGTGA. V shed 5 bases and J shed 5 bases, with 25 bases lying between them. This CDR3 is built from 18 residues. The DNA of the CDR3 is TGTGCCAGCAGCCCAAAACCGCCCTCAAGTAGCGGACAAAACATTCAGTACTTC. Its protein is CASSPKPPSSSGQNIQYF.

V gene TRBV7-2 combines with J gene TRBJ1-5, with unresolved D. Trimming took off 5 bases at V and 6 bases at J, with 14 bases between the two ends. From germline, CDR1 is SGHTA and CDR2 FQGNSA. This CDR3 has 14 residues. The chain's CDR3 is CASSPLGLVQPQHF. CDR3 sequence (DNA): TGTGCCAGCAGCCCCCTCGGGTTGGTTCAGCCCCAGCATTTT.

The V gene is TRBV2, the J gene TRBJ2-5; TRBD2 is a possible D gene (5 bases). V lost 7 bases and J 3 bases, leaving 12 bases between the germline ends. CDR1 is SNHLY, CDR2 FYNNEI, per germline. There are 13 residues in the CDR3. As DNA, the CDR3 is TGTGCCAGCATACCCAGCGGAGAAGAGACCCAGTACTTC. This codes for CASIPSGEETQYF.

This rearrangement joins TRBV6-4 to TRBJ2-3, with 9 nucleotides matching TRBD2. Germline lookup yields CDR1 MRHNA and CDR2 SNTAGT. This CDR3 comprises 17 residues. The trim removed 0 bases at V and 3 bases at J, leaving 7 bases unmatched. The CDR3 spells CASSDSVSSGRTDTQYF. CDR3 coding DNA: TGTGCCAGCAGTGACTCCGTCAGTAGCGGGAGAACAGATACGCAGTATTTT.

The V gene is TRBV11-2, the J gene TRBJ1-6, with D tentatively TRBD1 (5 bases). CDR1 and CDR2 (germline): SGHAT, FQNNGV. The CDR3 is 15 amino acids. Deletions cut 1 base from V and 6 bases from J, with 10 bases between. CDR3 region: CASSLGQLVNSPLHF. The CDR3 coding sequence is TGTGCCAGCAGCTTAGGACAGCTTGTTAATTCACCCCTCCACTTT.

J is TRBJ1-2 and V is TRBV4-3; 7 bases line up with TRBD1. The CDR3 runs to 19 residues. J gave up 1 base and V 0 bases, and 14 bases lay outside the gene matches. Germline values: CDR1 LGHNA, CDR2 YSLEER. The CDR3 is CASSQERLGYRGLNYGYTF. The CDR3 DNA is TGCGCCAGCAGCCAAGAAAGGTTAGGGTACAGGGGACTTAACTATGGCTACACCTTC.

The chain has TRBV28 and TRBJ2-2, with a weak D call TRBD2 (7 bases). The germline V gene has CDR1 MDHEN and CDR2 SYDVKM. This CDR3 has 15 amino acids. Between the trimmed V and J ends, which lost 4 bases and 6 bases, there was a span of 15 bases. CDR3 protein: CASSSLGAGAGELFF. As DNA, the CDR3 is TGTGCCAGCAGTTCACTGGGGGCGGGGGCCGGGGAGCTGTTTTTT. Full variable domain (rest looked up from reference TRBV28 and TRBJ2-2): DVKVTQSSRYLVKRTGEKVFLECVQDMDHENMFWYRQDPGLGLRLIYFSYDVKMKEKGDIPEGYSVSREKKERFSLILESASTNQTSMYLCASSSLGAGAGELFFGEGSRLTVL.

CDR3 sequence reads: CASSIYRSSHNEQFF. As DNA, the CDR3 is TGTGCCAGTAGTATCTACAGGTCATCCCACAATGAGCAGTTCTTC. The rearrangement uses TRBV19 and TRBJ2-1; D is possibly TRBD1 (5 bases). Trimming left V 3 bases short and J 5 bases short, with 14 bases between. CDR1 and CDR2 (germline): LNHDA, SQIVND (reference sequence). This CDR3 is 15 amino acids long. Complete variable domain (other parts from reference TRBV19 and TRBJ2-1): DGGITQSPKYLFRKEGQNVTLSCEQNLNHDAMYWYRQDPGQGLRLIYYSQIVNDFQKGDIAEGYSVSREKKESFPLTVTSAQKNPTAFYLCASSIYRSSHNEQFFGPGTRLTVL.

The gene calls are TRBV7-8 and TRBJ2-1; 14 bases map to TRBD2. The trim removed 6 bases at V and 6 bases at J, leaving 22 bases unmatched. Germline values: CDR1 SGHVS, CDR2 FQNEAQ. The CDR3 has 21 amino acids. The CDR3 sequence: CASRPIRGQGLGTSGSNEQFF. CDR3 sequence (DNA): TGTGCCAGCAGGCCAATTAGGGGACAGGGCCTTGGGACTAGCGGGAGCAATGAGCAGTTCTTC. The variable domain in full, with the rest retrieved from reference TRBV7-8 and TRBJ2-1, is GAGVSQSPRYKVAKRGQDVALRCDPISGHVSLFWYQQALGQGPEFLTYFQNEAQLDKSGLPSDRFFAERPEGSVSTLKIQRTQQEDSAVYLCASRPIRGQGLGTSGSNEQFFGPGTRLTVL.

This CDR3 reads CASSLASWREGHEQFF. CDR3 DNA: TGTGCCAGCTCACTTGCGTCTTGGCGGGAGGGCCATGAGCAGTTCTTC. The V and J genes are TRBV18 and TRBJ2-1; 9 bases agree with TRBD2. The V gene end was trimmed by 4 bases and the J gene end by 8 bases; junction bases not matched to a gene: 12. Germline V gene lookup returns CDR1 KGHSH and CDR2 LQKENI. The CDR3 has 16 residues.

V usage is TRBV7-9 and J usage is TRBJ2-1, with 9 bases matching TRBD2. CDR3 length: 16 amino acids. With V trimmed by 5 bases and J by 8 bases, 13 bases remained unmatched. CDR1 is SEHNR, CDR2 FQNEAQ, per germline (reference sequence). The CDR3 DNA sequence: TGTGCCAGCAGCCGAAGGGGTAGCGGGAGTGTGGATGAGCAGTTCTTC. It codes for CASSRRGSGSVDEQFF.

This chain connects TRBV27 to TRBJ2-7, with 8 bases that match TRBD2. The CDR3 covers 16 residues. V shed 5 bases and J 7 bases; nucleotides not matched to a gene: 16. Germline assignment: CDR1 MNHEY and CDR2 SMNVEV (reference sequence). CDR3 DNA: TGTGCCAGCAGTCCCACCGGCCGGGGGGGAGCGGGTGAGCAGTACTTC. Its translation: CASSPTGRGGAGEQYF.

This rearrangement joins TRBV18 to TRBJ1-1; 8 nucleotides align to TRBD1. The CDR3 runs to 14 residues. Per the germline V gene, CDR1 is KGHSH and CDR2 is LQKENI. J lost 4 bases, V lost 7 bases, and 8 bases had no gene match. In nucleotides, the CDR3 is TGTGCCAGCTTCACCAGGGGGCTGGGCACTGAAGCTTTCTTT. This codes for CASFTRGLGTEAFF.

The chain links TRBV5-8 to TRBJ2-3; 8 bases are a match to TRBD1. This CDR3 is built from 16 residues. Germline V gene data show CDR1 as SGHTS and CDR2 as YDEGEE. V lost 4 bases, J lost 1 base, and 8 bases stayed unmatched. The CDR3 is CASSPSSDRGTDTQYF. CDR3 nucleotide sequence: TGTGCCAGCAGCCCCAGCTCGGACAGGGGCACAGATACGCAGTATTTT.